These 13 T cell receptor beta chains originate from one sample sequenced in a study of neurological immune-mediated disorders. Via MiXCR, TCRdb re-called the 5' RACE reads, giving one row per CDR3 protein. The data contain fewer than 85,000 distinct CDR3 sequences, 15% to 20% of them singletons. Sequencing was done on a sample of PBMCs. These receptors were obtained from a woman aged 40 to 50 in good health.

This clonotype was detected ten times or more. The chain couples TRBV7-2 to TRBJ2-1, with 7 bases that match TRBD1. Unmatched junction bases numbered 6, after V lost 4 bases and J lost 6 bases. The CDR3 is 14 amino acids. Germline V gene sequence: CDR1 SGHTA, CDR2 FQGNSA. The CDR3 region has the DNA TGTGCCAGCAGCTCGGGACAGTCAGGCAATGAGCAGTTCTTC. Its translation: CASSSGQSGNEQFF.

This clonotype was seen at least ten times. The rearrangement uses TRBV12-5 and TRBJ2-3; tentative D call: TRBD2 (6 bases). Germline CDR1 LGHNT, CDR2 FRNRAP. The CDR3 runs 15 residues. V was clipped by 3 bases and J by 1 base, with 11 bases between them. The CDR3 sequence is CASGFSGGGTDTQYF. The CDR3 bases are TGTGCTAGTGGTTTCTCCGGAGGGGGCACAGATACGCAGTATTTT. The entire variable domain, with the rest obtained from reference TRBV12-5 and TRBJ2-3, is as follows: DARVTQTPRHKVTEMGQEVTMRCQPILGHNTVFWYRQTMMQGLELLAYFRNRAPLDDSGMPKDRFSAEMPDATLATLKIQPSEPRDSAVYFCASGFSGGGTDTQYFGPGTRLTVL.

The sample holds many counts of this clonotype. The chain couples TRBV5-1 to TRBJ2-7; 9 positions match TRBD1. Unmatched junction bases numbered 3, after V lost 3 bases and J lost 5 bases. Per germline, CDR1 SGHRS and CDR2 YFSETQ. This CDR3 has 13 amino acids. The CDR3, as DNA: TGCGCCAGCAGCTCGGGGACAGGGCACGAGCAGTACTTC. Protein sequence: CASSSGTGHEQYF.

This clonotype was recorded a few times. The genes are TRBV4-2 and TRBJ2-3; TRBD2 might be the D (6 bases). V was shortened by 0 bases and J by 1 base, with 17 bases between the two germline ends. The CDR3 has 18 residues. Germline V gives CDR1 LGHNA, CDR2 YNFKEQ. CDR3 amino acids: CASSQEGGLGTGTDTQYF. DNA of the CDR3: TGTGCCAGCAGCCAAGAGGGGGGACTGGGAACGGGCACAGATACGCAGTATTTT.

The sample holds many counts of this clonotype. In nucleotides, the CDR3 is TGTGCCAGCAGTTTTCTAGCGGGGGGTACCGGGGAGCTGTTTTTT. Translation gives CASSFLAGGTGELFF. V is TRBV12-3 or TRBV12-4 and J is TRBJ2-2, with 11 bases identical to TRBD2. V lost 3 bases to trimming and J lost 5 bases; unmatched junction nucleotides: 2. This CDR3 spans 15 amino acids.

This clonotype has at least ten counts. This chain links TRBV29-1 with TRBJ1-2; 8 bases match TRBD1. This CDR3 comprises 15 residues. Germline CDR1 reads SQVTM; CDR2 reads ANQGSEA. With V trimmed by 6 bases and J by 2 bases, 11 bases remained unmatched. CDR3 protein: CSVGDRGGPNYGYTF. The CDR3 DNA reads as TGCAGCGTCGGTGACAGGGGAGGGCCCAACTATGGCTACACCTTC.

This clonotype came up many times. The chain links TRBV5-1 to TRBJ2-5, with TRBD2 matching over 14 bases. Looked up from germline, CDR1 is SGHRS and CDR2 is YFSETQ. The CDR3 totals 20 residues. The ends lost 1 base at V and 4 bases at J; junction bases unmatched: 15. The CDR3 DNA reads as TGCGCCAGCAGCTTGAAGACTAGCGGGGGGGCCGAACCCGGCCGAGAGACCCAGTACTTC. It specifies CASSLKTSGGAEPGRETQYF.

There are many counts of this clonotype. The CDR3 is CASSYGGSTEAFF. The CDR3 DNA is TGTGCCAGCAGTTACGGGGGGAGTACTGAAGCTTTCTTT. This rearrangement joins TRBV6-5 to TRBJ1-1; the D gene is possibly TRBD1 (5 bases). V was cut by 2 bases and J by 5 bases, with 9 bases left in between. The CDR3 is 13 amino acids. Germline lookup yields CDR1 MNHEY and CDR2 SVGAGI.

The chain combines TRBV24-1 with TRBJ2-7; D might be TRBD1 (6 bases). Germline-derived CDR1 and CDR2 are KGHDR and SFDVKD. The CDR3 is 12 residues long. V lost 9 bases and J lost 7, with 15 bases in between. The CDR3 DNA sequence: TGTGCCACCCACAGGGAAGTCAGTGAGCAGTACTTC. Translation gives CATHREVSEQYF.

This sequence joins TRBV6-5 and TRBJ2-3; D not resolved. In germline, CDR1 is MNHEY, CDR2 SVGAGI. V lost 0 bases to trimming and J lost 4 bases, with 11 bases between them. This CDR3 has 15 residues. This chain's CDR3 is CASSYSGKGPDTQYF. DNA for the CDR3: TGTGCCAGCAGTTACTCGGGAAAGGGCCCAGATACGCAGTATTTT.

This clonotype was detected ten times or more. The gene calls are TRBV20-1 and TRBJ2-5; D remains unclear. There are 12 residues in the CDR3. Deletions cut 3 bases from V and 4 bases from J, with 9 bases between. The germline gives CDR1 DFQATT, CDR2 SNEGSKA (reference sequence). The CDR3 protein is CSASRLLETQYF. CDR3 DNA: TGCAGTGCTAGCCGGTTATTAGAGACCCAGTACTTC.

This clonotype was picked up many times. The chain couples TRBV29-1 to TRBJ2-5, with D maybe TRBD1 (6 bases). This CDR3 contains 17 residues. The germline CDR1 and CDR2 sequences are SQVTM and ANQGSEA. V lost 0 bases to trimming and J lost 3 bases, with 20 bases between them. The CDR3 loop is CSVEDIHPGAREETQYF. In DNA form, the CDR3 reads TGCAGCGTTGAAGATATTCACCCAGGGGCAAGGGAAGAGACCCAGTACTTC.

The CDR3 DNA reads TGTGCCAGCTCAGATGGACAGGCCCTCCCACTCACCGGGGAGCTGTTTTTT. The encoded protein is CASSDGQALPLTGELFF. This chain uses TRBV18 with TRBJ2-2, with 7 bases that match TRBD1. The V segment lost 5 bases and the J segment 4 bases; nucleotides outside the gene matches: 13. Germline-derived CDR1 and CDR2 are KGHSH and LQKENI. This CDR3 is built from 17 residues.